This T cell receptor beta chain was found in a study of response to subunit inactivated influenza vaccine. Study results and caveats: Authors suggested that a seasonal influenza vaccination recruits few new T cells each time.

Germline CDR1 reads SGHKS; CDR2 reads YYEKEE (reference sequence). CDR3 size: 16 residues. With 5 bases removed from V and 4 bases from J, the gap between germline ends came to 20 bases. TCRdb called the RT-PCR reads again in MiXCR, with one record for every CDR3 protein. The repertoire has about 520,000 distinct CDR3 sequences, about 25% of them found once; the top ten carry 1.5% to 2%. On this clonotype: Antigen: not known.

The chain couples TRBV5-5 to TRBJ2-3; tentatively, D is TRBD1 or TRBD2 (5 bases each). This TCR came from a man in his fifties or sixties who received an inactivated influenza vaccine. The starting material was CD4+ T cells sorted from PBMCs, obtained 4 to 6 days after vaccination. This CDR3 reads CASSLLGTPSADTQYF. In DNA form, the CDR3 reads TGTGCCAGCAGTCTCCTCGGGACCCCGTCCGCAGATACGCAGTATTTT.